This T cell receptor beta chain emerged from a study of cytomegalovirus exposure and HLA in healthy donors. Broader study findings: An observed cluster of highly shared sequence variants was recorded as a likely sequencing artifact.

PCR was performed using 60 Vbeta and 13 Jbeta primers. Clones were read by immunoSEQ multiplex PCR, and TCRdb kept only the in-frame ones, dropping some. The data hold 90,000 to 120,000 clones, with over 9.5% observed a single time. Only a few counts were recorded for this clone. Its antigen is unknown. The sample consisted of PBMCs. The TCR originated in a middle-aged man in good health and CMV-seropositive.

Here the CDR3 reads CASSEFAESDTQYF. CDR3 bases: TGTGCCAGCAGTGAATTCGCGGAGTCAGATACGCAGTATTTT. V gene TRBV6-4 combines with J gene TRBJ2-3; D is uncertain. Deletions cut 3 bases from V and 4 bases from J, with 11 bases between. CDR3 size: 14 residues. Looked up from germline, CDR1 is MRHNA and CDR2 is SNTAGT.